The 11 T cell receptor beta chains below come from one sample, sequenced in a study of blood T cell repertoires in COVID-19 (dated by TCRdb to the early 2020s). The library was produced with the immunoSEQ multiplex PCR assay. This immuneACCESS table, as held by TCRdb, lists in-frame sequences with V and J called but not all clones. Of the missing ones, under half trace to an unresolved V gene in checked studies; the others have no known cause. The sample table records approximately 180,000 clones; 87% of these occur just once. The ten largest clones capture more than 1.5% of the sample. The sample was peripheral blood. The origin of the receptors is a woman aged 45 to 65 with acute or convalescent COVID-19.

The chain uses TRBV5-4 and TRBJ1-6; D is uncertain. The CDR3 is 13 residues long. Germline V lookup: CDR1 SGHNT, CDR2 YYREEE (reference sequence). V lost 1 base to trimming and J lost 9 bases, with 8 bases between them. The CDR3 DNA is TGTGCCAGCAGCTTGCAGTTTGGTTCACCCCTCCACTTT. This codes for CASSLQFGSPLHF. Supplemented by reference TRBV5-4 and TRBJ1-6, the full variable domain reads ETGVTQSPTHLIKTRGQQVTLRCSSQSGHNTVSWYQQALGQGPQFIFQYYREEENGRGNFPPRFSGLQFPNYSSELNVNALELDDSALYLCASSLQFGSPLHFGNGTRLTVT.

This chain joins TRBV6-5 and TRBJ1-5, with TRBD1 matching 7 bases. The germline V gene encodes CDR1 MNHEY and CDR2 SVGAGI. Trimming cost V 7 bases and J 4 bases; bases outside gene matches: 7. CDR3 length: 14 amino acids. CDR3 sequence (DNA): TGTGCCAGCACCCTGACAGGGTTGAATCAGCCCCAGCATTTT. Translation: CASTLTGLNQPQHF.

The chain couples TRBV6-4 to TRBJ2-3, with 10 positions matching TRBD2. The germline V gene has CDR1 MRHNA and CDR2 SNTAGT. V lost 5 bases and J lost 4; bases outside the gene matches: 6. The CDR3 has 15 amino acids. The chain's CDR3 is CASSPLAGVADTQYF. CDR3 DNA: TGTGCCAGCAGTCCTCTAGCGGGAGTAGCAGATACGCAGTATTTT.

The V gene is TRBV3-1 (or the pseudogene TRBV3-2), the J gene TRBJ2-1; TRBD2 aligns across 12 bases. CDR3 size: 16 residues. Unmatched junction bases numbered 5, after V lost 0 bases and J lost 8 bases. Per germline, CDR1 LGHDT and CDR2 YNNKEL (reference sequence). CDR3 protein: CASSQEVTSGSHEQFF. The CDR3 DNA reads TGTGCCAGCAGCCAAGAGGTGACTAGCGGGAGCCATGAGCAGTTCTTC.

The chain employs TRBV5-4 and TRBJ1-1; no reliable D call. CDR3 length equals 16 residues. The germline CDR1 and CDR2 sequences are SGHNT and YYREEE (reference sequence). Trimming removed 0 bases at V and 1 base at J, with 13 bases between. The CDR3 protein is CASSLVPSTANTEAFF. CDR3 sequence (DNA): TGTGCCAGCAGCTTGGTTCCCTCTACAGCGAACACTGAAGCTTTCTTT.

This chain uses TRBV5-6 with TRBJ1-1; a possible D gene is TRBD1 (6 bases). From germline, CDR1 is SGHDT and CDR2 YYEEEE. V lost 3 bases and J lost 0, with 15 bases in between. This CDR3 has 16 residues. For the CDR3, the DNA is TGTGCCAGCAGCTCCCTGGGGGCAAGAATGAACACTGAAGCTTTCTTT. This gives the protein CASSSLGARMNTEAFF.

This chain joins TRBV9 and TRBJ2-2, with TRBD2 matching 11 bases. V was clipped by 2 bases and J by 4 bases; unmatched bases: 4. The length of the CDR3 is 16 residues. CDR1 and CDR2 from the germline V gene are SGDLS and YYNGEE. As DNA, the CDR3 is TGTGCCAGCAGCGTCCCCCTAGCGGGGGGCACCGGGGAGCTGTTTTTT. It is translated as CASSVPLAGGTGELFF.

The chain combines TRBV18 with TRBJ2-3; D remains ambiguous. Per the germline V gene, CDR1 is KGHSH and CDR2 is LQKENI. V was cut by 6 bases and J by 1 base, with 11 bases left in between. The CDR3 runs to 14 residues. The CDR3, as DNA: TGTGCCAGCTCCCTCCTTGCGGGCACAGATACGCAGTATTTT. As protein: CASSLLAGTDTQYF.

This chain uses TRBV19 with TRBJ2-7; weak D call: TRBD1 (6 bases). The V end lost 3 bases, the J end lost 0 bases, and 9 bases lay between the germline ends. The CDR3 loop spans 14 amino acids. Per the germline V gene, CDR1 is LNHDA and CDR2 is SQIVND (reference sequence). The CDR3 sequence is CASSIQGTSYEQYF. The CDR3 DNA sequence: TGTGCCAGTAGTATCCAGGGGACCTCCTACGAGCAGTACTTC.

V gene TRBV15 combines with J gene TRBJ2-1, with a possible D match to TRBD1 (7 bases). Germline assignment: CDR1 LNHNV and CDR2 YYDKDF (reference sequence). Trimming cost V 3 bases and J 3 bases, with 12 bases left between them. The CDR3 extends over 15 amino acids. The CDR3 nucleotides are TGTGCCACCAGCAGCCGCAGGGGGGACTACAATGAGCAGTTCTTC. Translation gives CATSSRRGDYNEQFF.

This chain joins TRBV24-1 and TRBJ1-4; possibly TRBD1 for D (6 bases). Per the germline V gene, CDR1 is KGHDR and CDR2 is SFDVKD. V was trimmed by 12 bases and J by 6 bases, leaving 13 bases between them. The CDR3 spans 12 residues. The DNA of the CDR3 is TGTGCCTCCGCAGGGGTTGATGAAAAACTGTTTTTT. Translating it yields CASAGVDEKLFF.